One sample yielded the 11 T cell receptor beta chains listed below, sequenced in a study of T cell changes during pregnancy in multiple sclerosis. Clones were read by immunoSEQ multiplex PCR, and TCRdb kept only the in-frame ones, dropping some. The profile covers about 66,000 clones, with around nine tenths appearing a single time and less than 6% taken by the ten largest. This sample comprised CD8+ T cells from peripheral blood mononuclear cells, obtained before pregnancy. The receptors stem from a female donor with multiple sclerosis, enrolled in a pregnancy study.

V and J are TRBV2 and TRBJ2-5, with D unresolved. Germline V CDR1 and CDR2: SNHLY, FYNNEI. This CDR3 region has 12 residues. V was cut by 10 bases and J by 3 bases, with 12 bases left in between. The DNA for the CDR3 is TGTGCCACCCCTCGCGGCAAAGAGACCCAGTACTTC. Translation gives CATPRGKETQYF.

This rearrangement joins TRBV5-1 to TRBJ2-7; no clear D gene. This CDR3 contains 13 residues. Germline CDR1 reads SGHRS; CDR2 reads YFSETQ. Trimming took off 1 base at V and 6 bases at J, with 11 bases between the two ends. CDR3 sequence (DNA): TGCGCCAGCAGCTTGATGGCCGGGTCCGAGCAGTACTTC. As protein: CASSLMAGSEQYF.

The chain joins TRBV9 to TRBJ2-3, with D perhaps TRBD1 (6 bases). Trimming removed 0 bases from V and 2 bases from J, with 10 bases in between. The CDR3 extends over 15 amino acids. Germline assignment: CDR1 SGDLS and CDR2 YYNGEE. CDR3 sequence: CASSVVGGNTDTQYF. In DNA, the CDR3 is TGTGCCAGCAGCGTAGTAGGGGGAAACACAGATACGCAGTATTTT.

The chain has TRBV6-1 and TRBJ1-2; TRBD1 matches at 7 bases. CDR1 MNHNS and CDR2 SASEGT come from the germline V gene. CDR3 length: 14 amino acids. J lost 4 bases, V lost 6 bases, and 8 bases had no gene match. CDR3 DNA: TGTGCCAGCAGACTACAGGGGAGCGGCTATGGCTACACCTTC. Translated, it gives CASRLQGSGYGYTF.

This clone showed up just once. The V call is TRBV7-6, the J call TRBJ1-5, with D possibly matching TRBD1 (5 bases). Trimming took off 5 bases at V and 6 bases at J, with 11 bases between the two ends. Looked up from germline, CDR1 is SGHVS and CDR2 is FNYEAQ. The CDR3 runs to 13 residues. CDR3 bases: TGTGCCAGCAGCCCGGGGGGACTTCAGCCCCAGCATTTT. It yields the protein CASSPGGLQPQHF.

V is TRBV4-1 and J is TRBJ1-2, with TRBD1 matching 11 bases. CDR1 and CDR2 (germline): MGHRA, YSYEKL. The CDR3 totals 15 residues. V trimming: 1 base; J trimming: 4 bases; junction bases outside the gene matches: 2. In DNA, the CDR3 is TGCGCCAGCAGCCAAGGGACAGGGGGCGGCTATGGCTACACCTTC. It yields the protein CASSQGTGGGYGYTF.

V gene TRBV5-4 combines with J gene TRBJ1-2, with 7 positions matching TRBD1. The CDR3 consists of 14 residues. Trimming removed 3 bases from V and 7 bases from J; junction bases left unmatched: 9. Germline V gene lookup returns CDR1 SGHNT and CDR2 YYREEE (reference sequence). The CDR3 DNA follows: TGTGCCAGCAGCTCCGGGACAGCCCTCCTTGGCTACACCTTC. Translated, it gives CASSSGTALLGYTF.

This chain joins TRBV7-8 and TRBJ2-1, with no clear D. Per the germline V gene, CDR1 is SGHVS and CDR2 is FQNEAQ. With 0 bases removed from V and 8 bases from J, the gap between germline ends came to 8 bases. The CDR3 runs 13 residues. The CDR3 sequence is CASSLAAVDEQFF. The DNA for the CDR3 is TGTGCCAGCAGCTTAGCGGCGGTTGATGAGCAGTTCTTC.

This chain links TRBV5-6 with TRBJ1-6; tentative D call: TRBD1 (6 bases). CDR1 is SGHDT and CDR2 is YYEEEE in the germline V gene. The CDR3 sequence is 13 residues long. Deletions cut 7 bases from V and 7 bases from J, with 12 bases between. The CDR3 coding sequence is TGTGCCAGCGGTCGGACAGAGAATTCACCCCTCCACTTT. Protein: CASGRTENSPLHF.

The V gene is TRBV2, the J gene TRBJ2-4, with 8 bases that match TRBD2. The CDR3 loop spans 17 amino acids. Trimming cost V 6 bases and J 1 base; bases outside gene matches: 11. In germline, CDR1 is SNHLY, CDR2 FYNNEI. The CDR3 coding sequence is TGTGCCAGCAGCCTGGCGGGGGGCGGGGAGGCCAAAAACATTCAGTACTTC. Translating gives CASSLAGGGEAKNIQYF.

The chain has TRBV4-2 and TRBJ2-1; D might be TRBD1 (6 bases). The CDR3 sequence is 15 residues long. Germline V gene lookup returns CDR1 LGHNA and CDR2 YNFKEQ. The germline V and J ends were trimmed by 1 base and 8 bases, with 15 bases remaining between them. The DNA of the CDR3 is TGTGCCAGCAGCCAAGGATCCGAGGGGGTTCATGAGCAGTTCTTC. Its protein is CASSQGSEGVHEQFF.